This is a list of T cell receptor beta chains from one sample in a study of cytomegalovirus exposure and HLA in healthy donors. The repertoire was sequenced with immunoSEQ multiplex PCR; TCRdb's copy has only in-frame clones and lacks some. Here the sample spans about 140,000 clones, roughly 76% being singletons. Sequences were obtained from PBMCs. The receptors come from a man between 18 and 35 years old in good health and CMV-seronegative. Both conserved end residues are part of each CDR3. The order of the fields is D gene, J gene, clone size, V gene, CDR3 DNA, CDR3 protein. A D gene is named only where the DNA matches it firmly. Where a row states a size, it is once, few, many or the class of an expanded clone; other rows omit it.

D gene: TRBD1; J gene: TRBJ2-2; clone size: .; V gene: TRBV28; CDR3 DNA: TGTGCCAGCAGTGGGACAGGGGCCGGGGAGCTGTTTTTT; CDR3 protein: CASSGTGAGELFF
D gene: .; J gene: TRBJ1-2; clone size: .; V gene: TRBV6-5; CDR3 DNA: TGTGCCAGCAGTCGATTGGGCCGGAACTATGGCTACACCTTC; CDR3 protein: CASSRLGRNYGYTF
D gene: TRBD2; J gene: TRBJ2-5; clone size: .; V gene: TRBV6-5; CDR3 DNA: TGTGCCAGCAGTTATAGCGGGGGGGCGGGAGAGACCCAGTACTTC; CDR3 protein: CASSYSGGAGETQYF
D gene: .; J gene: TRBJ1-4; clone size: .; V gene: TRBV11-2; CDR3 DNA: TGTGCCAGCAGCCTAAATACGGGGGTAAAACTGTTTTTT; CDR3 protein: CASSLNTGVKLFF
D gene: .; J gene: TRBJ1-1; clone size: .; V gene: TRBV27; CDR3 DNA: TGTGCCAGCAGTTTTATCCCGCTAGTGGAGAACACTGAAGCTTTCTTT; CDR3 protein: CASSFIPLVENTEAFF
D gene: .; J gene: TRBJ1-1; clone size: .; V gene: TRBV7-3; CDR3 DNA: TGTGCCAGCACCCGGGCCGGAGGGGGGGTGAACACTGAAGCTTTCTTT; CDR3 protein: CASTRAGGGVNTEAFF
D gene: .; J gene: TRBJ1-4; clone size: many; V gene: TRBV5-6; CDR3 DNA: TGTGCCAGCAGCTTGTTGCGGGGTAATGAAAAACTGTTTTTT; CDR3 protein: CASSLLRGNEKLFF
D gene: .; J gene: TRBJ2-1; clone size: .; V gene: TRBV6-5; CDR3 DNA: TGTGCCAGCAGTTACTCGCCTAGTTGGTCGTACAATGAGCAGTTCTTC; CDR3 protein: CASSYSPSWSYNEQFF
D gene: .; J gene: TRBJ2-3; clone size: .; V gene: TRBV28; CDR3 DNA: TGTGCCAGCAGTTTCGAGGGAGGGGGAGATACGCAGTATTTT; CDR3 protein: CASSFEGGGDTQYF
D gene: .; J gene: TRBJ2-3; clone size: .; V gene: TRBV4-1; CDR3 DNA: TGCGCCAGCAGCCAAGATTCGGTTATCACAGATACGCAGTATTTT; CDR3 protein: CASSQDSVITDTQYF
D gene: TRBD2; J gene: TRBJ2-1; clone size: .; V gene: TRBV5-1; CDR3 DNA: TGCGCCAGCAGCTCTAGTGCCGGGACTAGCGTCAACAATGAGCAGTTCTTC; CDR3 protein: CASSSSAGTSVNNEQFF
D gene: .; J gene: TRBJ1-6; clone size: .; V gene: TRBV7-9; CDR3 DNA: TGTGCCACCCACGGTCCGACAGCCATTAATTCACCCCTCCACTTT; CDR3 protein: CATHGPTAINSPLHF
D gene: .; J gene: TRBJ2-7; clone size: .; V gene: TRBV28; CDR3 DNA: TGTGCCAGCAGTTTCGGGGGGACAGGCAACTACGAGCAGTACTTC; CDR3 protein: CASSFGGTGNYEQYF
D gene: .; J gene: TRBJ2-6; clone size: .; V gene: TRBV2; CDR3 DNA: TGTGCCAGCACAAAGGGGACAGGGGCCAACGTCCTGACTTTC; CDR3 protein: CASTKGTGANVLTF
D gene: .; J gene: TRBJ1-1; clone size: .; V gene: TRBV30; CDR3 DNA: TGTGCCTGGAGTCCCTCGGGTTTTGAAGCTTTCTTT; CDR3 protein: CAWSPSGFEAFF
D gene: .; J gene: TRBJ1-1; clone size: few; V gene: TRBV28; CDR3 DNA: TGTGCCAGCAGAATAGGGGGAGGGGACACTGAAGCTTTCTTT; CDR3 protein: CASRIGGGDTEAFF
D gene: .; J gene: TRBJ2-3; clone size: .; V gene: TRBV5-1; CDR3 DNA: TGCGCCAGCAGCCCGGACTTCACAGATACGCAGTATTTT; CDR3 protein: CASSPDFTDTQYF
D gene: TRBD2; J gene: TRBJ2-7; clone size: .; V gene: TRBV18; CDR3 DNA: TGTGCCAGCTCACGAGCCGGAGGGCTAGCGGAAAAATACGAGCAGTACTTC; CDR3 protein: CASSRAGGLAEKYEQYF
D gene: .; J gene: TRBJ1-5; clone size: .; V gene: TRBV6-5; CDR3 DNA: TGTGCCAGCAGTTTAGGTCGGGGGTATCAGCCCCAGCATTTT; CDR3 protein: CASSLGRGYQPQHF
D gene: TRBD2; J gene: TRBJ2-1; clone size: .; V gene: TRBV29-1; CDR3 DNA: TGCAGCGTTGTCCGGGGGGGCTCAGGGGACTTCTACAATGAGCAGTTCTTC; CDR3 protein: CSVVRGGSGDFYNEQFF
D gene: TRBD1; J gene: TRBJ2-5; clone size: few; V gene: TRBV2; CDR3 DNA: TGTGCCAGCAGTATGGGGACAGCCCAAGAGACCCAGTACTTC; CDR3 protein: CASSMGTAQETQYF
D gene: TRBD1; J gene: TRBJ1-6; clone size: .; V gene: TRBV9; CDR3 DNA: TGTGCCAGCAGCGCACGGACAGGGGGCGATGAACCCCTCCACTTT; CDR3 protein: CASSARTGGDEPLHF
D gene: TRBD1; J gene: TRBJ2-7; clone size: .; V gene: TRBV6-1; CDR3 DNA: TGTGCCAGCAGGGGGGGACAGGGGGGATACGAGCAGTACTTC; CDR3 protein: CASRGGQGGYEQYF
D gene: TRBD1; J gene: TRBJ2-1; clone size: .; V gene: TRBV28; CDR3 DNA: TGTGCCAGCAGTCCCCTAGGACAGGCTAGTCGGGAGCAGTTCTTC; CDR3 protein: CASSPLGQASREQFF
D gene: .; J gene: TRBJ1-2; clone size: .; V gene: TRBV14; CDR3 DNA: TGTGCCAGCAGCCAACAGAATTATGGCTACACCTTC; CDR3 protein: CASSQQNYGYTF
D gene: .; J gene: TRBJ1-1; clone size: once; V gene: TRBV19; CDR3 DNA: TGTGCCAGTATGGTTTTTCCGGGACACCCGAACACTGAAGCTTTCTTT; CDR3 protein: CASMVFPGHPNTEAFF
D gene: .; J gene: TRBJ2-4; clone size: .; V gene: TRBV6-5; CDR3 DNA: TGTGCCAGCAGTTCCCCGAGGGGGTTGATCAAAAACATTCAGTACTTC; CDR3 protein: CASSSPRGLIKNIQYF
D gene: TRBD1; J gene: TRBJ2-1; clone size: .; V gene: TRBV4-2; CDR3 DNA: TGTGCCAGCAGCCAAGGGACAGGGGTCTACAATGAGCAGTTCTTC; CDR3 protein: CASSQGTGVYNEQFF
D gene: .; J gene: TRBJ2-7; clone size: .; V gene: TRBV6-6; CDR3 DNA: TGTGCCAGCAGTGTACAGGGTTACGAGCAGTACTTC; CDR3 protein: CASSVQGYEQYF
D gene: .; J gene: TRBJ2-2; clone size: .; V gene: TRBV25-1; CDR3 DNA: TGTGCCAGCAGCGTAGACTTGAACACCGGGGAGCTGTTTTTT; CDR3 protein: CASSVDLNTGELFF
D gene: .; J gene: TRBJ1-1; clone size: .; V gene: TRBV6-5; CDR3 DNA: TGTGCCAGCAGTTACTCGAGTACGGGGGGCACTGAAGCTTTCTTT; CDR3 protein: CASSYSSTGGTEAFF
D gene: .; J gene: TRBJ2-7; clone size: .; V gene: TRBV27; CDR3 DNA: TGTGCCACCAGCCCCGGGGACACCTACGAGCAGTACTTC; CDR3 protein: CATSPGDTYEQYF
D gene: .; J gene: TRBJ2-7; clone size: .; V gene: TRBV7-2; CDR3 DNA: TGTGCCAGCAGCCCGCAGGGACAAGGGAGCTCCTACGAGCAGTACTTC; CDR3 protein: CASSPQGQGSSYEQYF